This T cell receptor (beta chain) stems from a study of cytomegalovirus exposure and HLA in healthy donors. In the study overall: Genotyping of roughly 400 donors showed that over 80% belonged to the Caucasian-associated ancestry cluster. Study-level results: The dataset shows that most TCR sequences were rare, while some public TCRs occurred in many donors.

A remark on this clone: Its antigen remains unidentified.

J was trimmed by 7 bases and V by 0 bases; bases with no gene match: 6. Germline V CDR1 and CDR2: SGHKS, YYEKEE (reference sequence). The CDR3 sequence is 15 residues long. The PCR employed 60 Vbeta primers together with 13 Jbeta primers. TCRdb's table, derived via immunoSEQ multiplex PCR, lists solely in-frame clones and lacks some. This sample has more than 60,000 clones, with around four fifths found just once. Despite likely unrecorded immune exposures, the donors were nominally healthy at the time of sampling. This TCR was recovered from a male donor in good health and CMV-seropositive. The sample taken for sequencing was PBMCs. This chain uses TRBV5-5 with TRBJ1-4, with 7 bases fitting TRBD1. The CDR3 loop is CASSLDRGRSEKLFF. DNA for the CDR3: TGTGCCAGCAGCTTGGACAGGGGAAGGAGTGAAAAACTGTTTTTT. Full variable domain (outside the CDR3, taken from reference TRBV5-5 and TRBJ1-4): DAGVTQSPTHLIKTRGQQVTLRCSPISGHKSVSWYQQVLGQGPQFIFQYYEKEERGRGNFPDRFSARQFPNYSSELNVNALLLGDSALYLCASSLDRGRSEKLFFGSGTQLSVL.